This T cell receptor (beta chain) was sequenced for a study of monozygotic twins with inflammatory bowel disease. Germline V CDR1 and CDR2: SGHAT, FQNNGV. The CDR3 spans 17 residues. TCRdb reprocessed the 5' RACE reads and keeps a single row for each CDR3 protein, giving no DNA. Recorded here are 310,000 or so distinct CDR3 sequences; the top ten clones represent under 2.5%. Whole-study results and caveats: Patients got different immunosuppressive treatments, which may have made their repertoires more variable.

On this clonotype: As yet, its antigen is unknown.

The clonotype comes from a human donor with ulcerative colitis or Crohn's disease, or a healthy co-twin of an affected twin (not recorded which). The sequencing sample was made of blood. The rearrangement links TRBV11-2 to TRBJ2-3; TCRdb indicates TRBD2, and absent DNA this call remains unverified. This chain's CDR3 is CASSLVGGRAYTDTQYF.